The entry below gives a single T cell receptor beta chain sequence along with its context. The data were produced by immunoSEQ multiplex PCR, yet TCRdb's version contains in-frame clones alone and is incomplete. The sample holds roughly 52,000 clones, around 80% seen once. This entry belongs to a study of blood T cell repertoires in COVID-19. The CDR3 length is 14 residues. Germline V gene lookup returns CDR1 LGHNT and CDR2 FRNRAP. The ends lost 5 bases at V and 4 bases at J; junction bases unmatched: 6. This sequence was found in a human donor in a cohort sampled during active COVID-19. The sample comprised peripheral blood. The chain has TRBV12-5 and TRBJ2-3, with 7 bases that match TRBD1. As DNA, the CDR3 is TGTGCTAGTGGTCCCGGGACAGCCTCAGATACGCAGTATTTT. Its protein product is CASGPGTASDTQYF.